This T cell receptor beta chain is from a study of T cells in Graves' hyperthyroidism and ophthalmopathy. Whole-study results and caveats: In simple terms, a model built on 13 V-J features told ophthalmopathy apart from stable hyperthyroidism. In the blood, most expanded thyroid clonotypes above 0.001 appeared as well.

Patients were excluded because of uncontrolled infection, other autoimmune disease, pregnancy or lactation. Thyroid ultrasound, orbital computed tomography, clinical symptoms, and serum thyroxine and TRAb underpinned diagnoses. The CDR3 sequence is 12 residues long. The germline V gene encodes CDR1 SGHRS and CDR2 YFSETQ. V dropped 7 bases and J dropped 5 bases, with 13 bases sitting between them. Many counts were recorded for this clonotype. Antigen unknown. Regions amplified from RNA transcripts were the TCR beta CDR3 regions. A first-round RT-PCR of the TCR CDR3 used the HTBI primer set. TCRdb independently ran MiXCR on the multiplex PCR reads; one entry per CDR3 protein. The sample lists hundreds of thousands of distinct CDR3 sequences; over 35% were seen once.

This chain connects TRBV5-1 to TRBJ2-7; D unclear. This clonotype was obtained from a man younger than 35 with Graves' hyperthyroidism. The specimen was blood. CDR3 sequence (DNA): TGCGCCAGCGCCTCCCGTCGGGACGAGCAGTACTTC. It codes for CASASRRDEQYF.